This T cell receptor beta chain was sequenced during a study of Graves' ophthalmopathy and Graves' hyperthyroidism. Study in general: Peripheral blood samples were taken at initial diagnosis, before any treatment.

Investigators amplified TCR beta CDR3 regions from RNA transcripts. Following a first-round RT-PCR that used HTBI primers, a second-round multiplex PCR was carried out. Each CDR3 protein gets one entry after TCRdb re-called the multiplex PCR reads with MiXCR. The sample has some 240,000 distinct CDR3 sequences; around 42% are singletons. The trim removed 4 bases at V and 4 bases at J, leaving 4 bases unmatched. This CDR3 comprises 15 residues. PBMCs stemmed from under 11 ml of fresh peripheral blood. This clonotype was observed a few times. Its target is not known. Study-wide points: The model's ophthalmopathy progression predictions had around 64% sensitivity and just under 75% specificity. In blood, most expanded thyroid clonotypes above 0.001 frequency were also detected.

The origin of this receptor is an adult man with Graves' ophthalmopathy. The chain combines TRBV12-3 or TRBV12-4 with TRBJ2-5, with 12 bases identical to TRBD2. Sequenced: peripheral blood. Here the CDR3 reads CASSSPGLAGETQYF. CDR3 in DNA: TGTGCCAGCAGTTCCCCGGGACTAGCGGGAGAGACCCAGTACTTC.